The clone carrying this T cell receptor (beta chain) was observed many times. TCR beta CDR3 regions were amplified from RNA transcripts. A first-round RT-PCR used HTBI primers, followed by a second-round multiplex PCR. TCRdb re-derived calls from the multiplex PCR reads in MiXCR, one entry per CDR3 protein. The data show 400,000 or so distinct CDR3 sequences, about 17% seen once. The CDR3 has 16 residues. V was shortened by 0 bases and J by 1 base, with 10 bases between the two germline ends. The record originates from a study of Graves' ophthalmopathy and Graves' hyperthyroidism. V gene TRBV12-3 or TRBV12-4 combines with J gene TRBJ1-5, with D perhaps matching TRBD1 (5 bases). This clonotype was obtained from an adult woman with stable Graves' hyperthyroidism. The sequenced sample consisted of peripheral blood. In DNA form, the CDR3 reads TGTGCCAGCAGTTTAGCAGGAAGGGGCAGCAATCAGCCCCAGCATTTT. It yields the protein CASSLAGRGSNQPQHF.